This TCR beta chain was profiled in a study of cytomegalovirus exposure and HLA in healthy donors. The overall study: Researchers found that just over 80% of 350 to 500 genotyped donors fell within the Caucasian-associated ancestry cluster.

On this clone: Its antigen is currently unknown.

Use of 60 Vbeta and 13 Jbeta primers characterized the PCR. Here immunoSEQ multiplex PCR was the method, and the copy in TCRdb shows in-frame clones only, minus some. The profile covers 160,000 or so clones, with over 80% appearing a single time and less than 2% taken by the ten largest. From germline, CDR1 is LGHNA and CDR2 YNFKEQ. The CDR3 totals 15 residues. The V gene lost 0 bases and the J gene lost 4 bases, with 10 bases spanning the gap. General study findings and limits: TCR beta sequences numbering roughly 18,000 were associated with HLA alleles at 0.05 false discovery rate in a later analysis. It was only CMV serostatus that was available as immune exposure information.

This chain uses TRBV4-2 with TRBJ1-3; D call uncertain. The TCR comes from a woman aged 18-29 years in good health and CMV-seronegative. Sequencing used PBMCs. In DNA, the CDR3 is TGTGCCAGCAGCCAAGAATCGACGGGGGGAAACACCATATATTTT. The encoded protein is CASSQESTGGNTIYF.